A selection of T cell receptor beta chains follows, all from one sample in a study of blood T cell repertoires in COVID-19. Only in-frame clones appear in the TCRdb table, and some are missing; sequencing was by immunoSEQ multiplex PCR. Among under 150,000 clones listed, about 84% were seen once. Sequencing input: peripheral blood. These receptors all stem from an elderly woman in a cohort sampled during active or convalescent COVID-19. Both conserved end residues are part of each CDR3. D genes are given only for firm matches. The listing skips clone size in some rows; elsewhere it reads once, few, many or a size class.

d_call	v_call	j_call	clone_size	cdr3_nt	cdr3_aa
TRBD2	TRBV5-1	TRBJ2-1	.	TGCGCCAGCAGCTTGGCTAGCGGGGGTTCTAATGAGCAGTTCTTC	CASSLASGGSNEQFF
.	TRBV9	TRBJ2-2	.	TGTGCCAGCAACTCGCGGGTAGGAGAAGGCGGGGAGCTGTTTTTT	CASNSRVGEGGELFF
TRBD2	TRBV7-3	TRBJ2-3	.	TGTGCCAGCAGCCAAAGGCCGGGACTAGCGGGGATGGGAGATACGCAGTATTTT	CASSQRPGLAGMGDTQYF
TRBD1	TRBV4-2	TRBJ2-6	once	TGTGCCAGCAGCCAGCCGGGACAGGCGCTCTCTGGGGCCAACGTCCTGACTTTC	CASSQPGQALSGANVLTF
.	TRBV28	TRBJ1-6	.	TGTGCCAGCAGTTTATCAGGGGCCCCCTATCCCCTCCACTTT	CASSLSGAPYPLHF
TRBD2	TRBV7-2	TRBJ2-3	.	TGTGCCAGCAGCTTAGCGGCTAGCGGGGGCCCCACAGATACGCAGTATTTT	CASSLAASGGPTDTQYF
TRBD2	TRBV28	TRBJ2-1	.	TGTGCCAGCAGTCGTACTAGCGGGTCCTACAATGAGCAGTTCTTC	CASSRTSGSYNEQFF
TRBD2	TRBV7-7	TRBJ2-5	.	TGTGCCAGCAGCCGACTAGCGGGGATAGAGACCCAGTACTTC	CASSRLAGIETQYF
.	TRBV11-2	TRBJ2-7	.	TGTGCCAGCAGCTCCCGGGGATTTAGCTCCTACGAGCAGTACTTC	CASSSRGFSSYEQYF
TRBD1	TRBV5-4	TRBJ1-2	.	TGTGCCAGCAGCGCAGGACAGGGGGGAACCTATGGCTACACCTTC	CASSAGQGGTYGYTF
.	TRBV28	TRBJ1-5	.	TGTGCCAGCAGCCGGGGCGGGGTGAGCAATCAGCCCCAGCATTTT	CASSRGGVSNQPQHF
TRBD2	TRBV24-1	TRBJ2-5	once	TGTGCCACCAGTGATTTGCCCAGCGGGGGGCCGGCGGGGGAGACCCAGTACTTC	CATSDLPSGGPAGETQYF
.	TRBV7-2	TRBJ2-1	.	TGTGCCGGCGACCCCCTAGGAGGGGGGGGCCTATACAATGAGCAGTTCTTC	CAGDPLGGGGLYNEQFF
TRBD1	TRBV9	TRBJ2-2	.	TGTGCCAGCAGCGTACTGGACAGGGCGTATACCGGGGAGCTGTTTTTT	CASSVLDRAYTGELFF
TRBD1	TRBV18	TRBJ1-5	.	TGTGCCAGCTCACCAGACAGGGGAAGTCAGCCCCAGCATTTT	CASSPDRGSQPQHF
.	TRBV24-1	TRBJ2-1	.	TGTGCCACCAGTGATTTCAGAAACAATGAGCAGTTCTTC	CATSDFRNNEQFF
.	TRBV5-6	TRBJ1-1	.	TGTGCCAGCAACCCGGAGGGGAGGAACACTGAAGCTTTCTTT	CASNPEGRNTEAFF
TRBD1	TRBV7-9	TRBJ1-2	.	TGTGCCAGCAGCTTAGATGGGACAGGGGGGCACTATGGCTACACCTTC	CASSLDGTGGHYGYTF
.	TRBV28	TRBJ1-2	.	TGTGCCAGCAGTTTATCTGGAGATTTCTATGGCTACACCTTC	CASSLSGDFYGYTF
TRBD1	TRBV7-6	TRBJ2-2	.	TGTGCCAGCAGCTTAACCGGGACAGGGGGGGCCGGGGAGCTGTTTTTT	CASSLTGTGGAGELFF
TRBD1	TRBV29-1	TRBJ2-7	.	TGCAGCGTGGGGACAGGGGGTCTCTACGAGCAGTACTTC	CSVGTGGLYEQYF
.	TRBV7-9	TRBJ2-7	few	TGTGCCAGCAGCTTAGTCAGCTCCTACGAGCAGTACTTC	CASSLVSSYEQYF
TRBD2	TRBV3-1/TRBV3-2	TRBJ2-3	.	TGTGCCAGCAGCCGACTAGCGGGGGAGACAGATACGCAGTATTTT	CASSRLAGETDTQYF
TRBD1	TRBV20-1	TRBJ1-2	.	TGCAGTGCTAGTAGGGCAGGGGGTGTCTCGGGTTATGGCTACACCTTC	CSASRAGGVSGYGYTF
.	TRBV4-2	TRBJ1-3	.	TGTGCCAGCAGCCAAGGTCCGGGAGTAAGCGGAAACACCATATATTTT	CASSQGPGVSGNTIYF
.	TRBV4-3	TRBJ2-2	.	TGCGCCAGCAGCCAATCCGACTTGAACACCGGGGAGCTGTTTTTT	CASSQSDLNTGELFF
TRBD2	TRBV18	TRBJ2-2	.	TGTGCCAGCTCACCCAAGCGGGGGCCTACCGGGGAGCTGTTTTTT	CASSPKRGPTGELFF
TRBD1	TRBV30	TRBJ2-1	once	TGTGCCTGGAGTATTTTGGACAGGGCCTACAATGAGCAGTTCTTC	CAWSILDRAYNEQFF
TRBD2	TRBV3-1/TRBV3-2	TRBJ2-3	.	TGTGCCAGCAGCCGGGGCGGGGGGAGCCGATTT	CASSRGGGSRF
.	TRBV25-1	TRBJ2-5	.	TGTGCCAGCAGTGGGGGGCAGGGGCAGGAGACCCAGTACTTC	CASSGGQGQETQYF
.	TRBV7-8	TRBJ2-2	.	TGTGCCAGCAGCACACAGGGAATAAACACCGGGGAGCTGTTTTTT	CASSTQGINTGELFF
.	TRBV2	TRBJ1-3	.	TGTGCCAGCTTGAGGAGCTCTGGAAACACCATATATTTT	CASLRSSGNTIYF
TRBD1	TRBV7-9	TRBJ1-2	.	TGTGCCAGCAGCTTGACAGGGACTGGGGACTATGGCTACACCTTC	CASSLTGTGDYGYTF
.	TRBV5-1	TRBJ1-4	few	TGCGCCAGCAGCTTGGAGACGCCCGGGAAACTGTTTTTT	CASSLETPGKLFF
TRBD1	TRBV2	TRBJ2-2	.	TGTGCCAGCGGAGACAGGGGAACCGGGGAGCTGTTTTTT	CASGDRGTGELFF
.	TRBV5-1	TRBJ1-1	.	TGCGCCAGCAGCCCCTCGGGTAGAATGAACACTGAAGCTTTCTTT	CASSPSGRMNTEAFF
.	TRBV4-2	TRBJ1-6	.	TGTGCCAGCAGCCAAGCTTGGACAGATAATTCACCCCTCCACTTT	CASSQAWTDNSPLHF
TRBD1	TRBV11-1	TRBJ2-1	once	TGTGCCAGCAGCCATCCGGGACAGGGAAGGAATGAGCAGTTCTTC	CASSHPGQGRNEQFF
.	TRBV5-4	TRBJ2-2	.	TGTGCCAGCAGCAACAAAAAAACGGGCACCGGGGAGCTGTTTTTT	CASSNKKTGTGELFF
TRBD1	TRBV3-1/TRBV3-2	TRBJ2-5	few	TGTGCCAGCAGCCTTAGAGGCGACAGGGGGGAGACCCAGTACTTC	CASSLRGDRGETQYF
TRBD2	TRBV7-3	TRBJ2-1	once	TGTGCCAGCAGCTTAAGTGGGGCGGGGGTCTACAATGAGCAGTTCTTC	CASSLSGAGVYNEQFF
TRBD1	TRBV7-2	TRBJ2-1	.	TGTGCCAGCAGGCTACAGGGACAGAGCTCCTACAATGAGCAGTTCTTC	CASRLQGQSSYNEQFF
.	TRBV18	TRBJ1-4	.	TGTGCCAGCCAGGGTTCCCGGGCAACTAATGAAAAACTGTTTTTT	CASQGSRATNEKLFF
.	TRBV14	TRBJ1-6	once	TGTGCCAGCAGCCGACGGACAGTTACTAGGAATTCACCCCTCCACTTT	CASSRRTVTRNSPLHF
.	TRBV18	TRBJ1-1	.	TGTGCCAGCTCACCAGGACAGACGAGAAACACTGAAGCTTTCTTT	CASSPGQTRNTEAFF
.	TRBV18	TRBJ1-5	.	TGTGCCAGCTCACCAGTGAGTCAGGGGCTACAGCCCCAGCATTTT	CASSPVSQGLQPQHF
.	TRBV4-3	TRBJ1-2	.	TGCGCCAGCAGCCAAAACCCTCAAGGGGCGGAGGGCTACACCTTC	CASSQNPQGAEGYTF
.	TRBV6-6	TRBJ2-5	.	TGTGCCAGCAGTTACTCTCCAGAAGAGACCCAGTACTTC	CASSYSPEETQYF
.	TRBV4-1	TRBJ2-3	.	TGCGCCAGCAGCCAACCCCTAGGGGCCGCCGCAGATACGCAGTATTTT	CASSQPLGAAADTQYF
.	TRBV4-1	TRBJ2-5	.	TGCGCCAGCAGCCAAGCCGGGAACCGGGAGACCCAGTACTTC	CASSQAGNRETQYF
.	TRBV12-3/TRBV12-4	TRBJ1-1	.	TGTGCCAGTCTTTCCTTTGATCAGGCTGAAGCTTTCTTT	CASLSFDQAEAFF
TRBD1	TRBV20-1	TRBJ1-1	.	TGCAGTGCTAGTCCAGGACAGGGCGGTATCACTGAAGCTTTCTTT	CSASPGQGGITEAFF
.	TRBV7-9	TRBJ2-7	.	TGTGCCAGCAGCGCAGGGAATTACGAGCAGTACTTC	CASSAGNYEQYF
.	TRBV5-4	TRBJ2-2	few	TGTGCCAGCAGCTTGGCAGGTTTCGGGGAGCTGTTTTTT	CASSLAGFGELFF